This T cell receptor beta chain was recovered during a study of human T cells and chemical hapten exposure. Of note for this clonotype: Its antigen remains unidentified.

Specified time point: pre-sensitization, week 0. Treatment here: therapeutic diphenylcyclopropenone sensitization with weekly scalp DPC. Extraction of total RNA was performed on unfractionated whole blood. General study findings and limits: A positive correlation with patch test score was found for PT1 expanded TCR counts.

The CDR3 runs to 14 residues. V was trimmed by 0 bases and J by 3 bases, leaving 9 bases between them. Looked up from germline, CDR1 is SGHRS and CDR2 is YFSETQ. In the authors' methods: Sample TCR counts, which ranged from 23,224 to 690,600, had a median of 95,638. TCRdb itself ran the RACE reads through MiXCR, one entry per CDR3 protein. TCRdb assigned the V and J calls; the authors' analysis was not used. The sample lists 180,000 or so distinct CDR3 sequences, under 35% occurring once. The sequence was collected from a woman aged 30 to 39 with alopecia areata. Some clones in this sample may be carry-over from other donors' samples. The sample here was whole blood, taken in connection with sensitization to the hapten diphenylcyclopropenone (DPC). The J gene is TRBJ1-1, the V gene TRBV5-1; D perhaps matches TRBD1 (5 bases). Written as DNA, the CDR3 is TGCGCCAGCAGCTTGGATACGGGGGACACTGAAGCTTTCTTT. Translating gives CASSLDTGDTEAFF. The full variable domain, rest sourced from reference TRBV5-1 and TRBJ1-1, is KAGVTQTPRYLIKTRGQQVTLSCSPISGHRSVSWYQQTPGQGLQFLFEYFSETQRNKGNFPGRFSGRQFSNSRSEMNVSTLELGDSALYLCASSLDTGDTEAFFGQGTRLTVV.